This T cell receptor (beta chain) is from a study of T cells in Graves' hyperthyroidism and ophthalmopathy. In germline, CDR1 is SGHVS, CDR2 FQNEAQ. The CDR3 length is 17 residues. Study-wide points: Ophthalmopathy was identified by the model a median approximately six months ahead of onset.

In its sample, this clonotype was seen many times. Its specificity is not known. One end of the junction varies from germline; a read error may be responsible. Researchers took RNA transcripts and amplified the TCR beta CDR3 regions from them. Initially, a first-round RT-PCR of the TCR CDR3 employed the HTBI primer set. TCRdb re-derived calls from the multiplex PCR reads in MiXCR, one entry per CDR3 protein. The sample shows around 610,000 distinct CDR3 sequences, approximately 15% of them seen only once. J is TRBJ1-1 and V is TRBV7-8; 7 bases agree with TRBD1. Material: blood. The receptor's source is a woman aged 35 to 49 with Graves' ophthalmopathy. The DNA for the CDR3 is TGTGCCGGCAGCCTCGAACAGGGGCCCTGGATGAACACTGAAGCTTTCTTT. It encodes CAGSLEQGPWMNTEAFF.